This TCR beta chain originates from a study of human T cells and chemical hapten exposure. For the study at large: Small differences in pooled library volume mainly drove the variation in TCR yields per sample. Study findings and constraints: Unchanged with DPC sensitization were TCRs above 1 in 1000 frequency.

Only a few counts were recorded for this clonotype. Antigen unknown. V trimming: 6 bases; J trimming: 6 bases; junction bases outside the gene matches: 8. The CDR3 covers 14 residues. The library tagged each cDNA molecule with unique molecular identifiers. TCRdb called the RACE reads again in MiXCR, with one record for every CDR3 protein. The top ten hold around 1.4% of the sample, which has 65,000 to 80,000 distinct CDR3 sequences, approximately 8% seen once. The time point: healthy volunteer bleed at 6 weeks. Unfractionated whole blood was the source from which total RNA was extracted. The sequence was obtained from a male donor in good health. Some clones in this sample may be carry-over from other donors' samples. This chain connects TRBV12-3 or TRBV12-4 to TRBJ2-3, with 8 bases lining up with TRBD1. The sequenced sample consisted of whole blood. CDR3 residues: CASSPGQGSDTQYF. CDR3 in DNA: TGTGCCAGCAGCCCCGGACAGGGCTCGGATACGCAGTATTTT.